The T cell receptor beta chain under discussion was sequenced for a study of graft-versus-host responses after intestinal transplantation. Study background: After anti-thymocyte globulin induction, recipients took tacrolimus and steroids for three to four years. Study results and limitations: GvH clones were found in recipient marrow; some appeared first in ileum or blood.

Libraries were prepared by immunoSEQ multiplex PCR; TCRdb keeps only in-frame clonotypes and omits some of them. The repertoire holds approximately 97,000 clones, with about nine tenths as singletons. The ends were cut back, 4 bases at V and 5 bases at J, with 17 bases in the middle. The CDR3 has 15 amino acids. The germline V gene has CDR1 ENHRY and CDR2 SYGVKD. In the case of this clone: The antigen is undetermined.

The origin of this receptor is a human donor who was the organ donor for an intestinal transplant. The material sequenced was unstimulated CD4+ T cells sorted from spleen or lymph node cells, taken before transplant. The chain recombines TRBV10-3 with TRBJ2-5; D gene unclear. CDR3 sequence (DNA): TGTGCCATCAGTGCGACAACACGGTTTGCGGAGACCCAGTACTTC. This translates into CAISATTRFAETQYF.